This T cell receptor (beta chain) was found in a study of identical twins. Overall study results and limits: Because invariant MAIT and iNKT cells could be present, zero-insertion analyses could be partly confounded.

This clonotype showed up just once. Antigen unknown. The CDR3 extends over 13 amino acids. V was clipped by 0 bases and J by 3 bases; unmatched bases: 1. Germline V lookup: CDR1 SQVTM, CDR2 ANQGSEA. TCRdb fed the 5' RACE reads into MiXCR, producing one record per CDR3 protein. The sample lists some 760,000 distinct CDR3 sequences; roughly 18% were seen once. This sample was shared with a second study, whose subject was T cells expressing NK-cell markers. From that second work: The study sequenced eight donors, seven HCMV-seropositive and one seronegative. Dominant NKG2C+ clonotypes were found to form about 1.0-8% of CD8+ T cells in over 5 donors.

V and J are TRBV29-1 and TRBJ1-2; 7 bases match TRBD1. The clonotype originates from a woman between 18 and 29 years old in good health. Input material: PBMCs. CDR3 DNA: TGCAGCGTTGAAGAAGACAGGGACTATGGCTACACCTTC. Its protein is CSVEEDRDYGYTF.